This TCR beta chain was documented in a study of control samples from healthy donors and cancer patients. This clone is a singleton in its sample. The CDR3 spans 13 residues. The germline V gene has CDR1 MNHEY and CDR2 SVGEGT. The V gene end was trimmed by 5 bases and the J gene end by 6 bases; junction bases not matched to a gene: 6. Some clones are missing from TCRdb's copy, which holds only in-frame ones; the method was immunoSEQ multiplex PCR. The sample lists 150,000 to 200,000 clones, approximately 96% occurring once. The clonotype was recovered from a woman aged 40 to 50 in good health. The J gene is TRBJ1-2, the V gene TRBV6-2 or TRBV6-3; 7 nucleotides agree with TRBD1. Source material: blood. The CDR3 region is CASSPDRRNGYTF. CDR3 nucleotide sequence: TGTGCCAGCAGTCCGGACAGGAGGAATGGCTACACCTTC.